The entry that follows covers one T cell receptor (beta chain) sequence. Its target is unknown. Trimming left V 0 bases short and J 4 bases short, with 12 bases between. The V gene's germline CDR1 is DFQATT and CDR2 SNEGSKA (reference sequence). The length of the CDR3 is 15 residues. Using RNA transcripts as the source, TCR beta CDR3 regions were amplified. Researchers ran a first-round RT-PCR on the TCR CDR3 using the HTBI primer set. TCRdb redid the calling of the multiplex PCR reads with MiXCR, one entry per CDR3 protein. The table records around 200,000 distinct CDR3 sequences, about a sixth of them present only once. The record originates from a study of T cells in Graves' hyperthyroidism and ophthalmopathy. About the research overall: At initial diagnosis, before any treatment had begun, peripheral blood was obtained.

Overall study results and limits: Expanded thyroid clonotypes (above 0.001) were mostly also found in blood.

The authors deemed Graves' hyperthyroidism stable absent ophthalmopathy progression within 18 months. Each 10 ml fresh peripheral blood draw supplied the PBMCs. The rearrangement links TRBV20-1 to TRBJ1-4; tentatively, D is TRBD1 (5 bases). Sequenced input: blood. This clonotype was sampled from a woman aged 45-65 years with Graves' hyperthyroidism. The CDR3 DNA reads TGCAGTGCTAGAGATCACGAGGACATTAATGAAAAACTGTTTTTT. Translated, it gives CSARDHEDINEKLFF.